This record looks at one T cell receptor beta chain sequence and its context. Its antigen is still unknown. V was pared by 2 bases and J by 0 bases, with 16 bases between. The CDR3 is 18 residues long. Germline assignment: CDR1 MNHGY and CDR2 SAAAGT. The data are from a study of T-cell memory formation after mild COVID-19. Study at large: TCR clusters mostly belonged to single donors.

Notes on the study in general: Cross-reactive memory seemingly joined, as some responding clones were found in pre-infection memory. Whereas later expanders leaned CD4+, clones contracting day 15 to 85 showed a balanced CD4/CD8 makeup. Contracting CD4+ clones sat mainly in CM and EM; CD8+ in EMRA.

TCRdb re-called the 5' RACE reads through MiXCR, storing one row per CDR3 protein. The sample has a few hundred thousand distinct CDR3 sequences; approximately 15% are singletons. The specimen sequenced was PBMCs or a T cell subset sorted from them (not recorded which). The J gene is TRBJ1-4, the V gene TRBV6-8; D may be TRBD1 (6 bases). The clonotype comes from a man between 18 and 29 years old who had mild COVID-19 (a few samples of this study predate the infection). Cell type and time point are not known. In nucleotides, the CDR3 is TGTGCCAGCAGTTACAAAGTGAACAGGGTTGCAACTAATGAAAAACTGTTTTTT. Translation gives CASSYKVNRVATNEKLFF.